This TCR beta chain originates from a study of CD8 T cells in ankylosing spondylitis. The CDR3 has 12 residues. Looked up from germline, CDR1 is SQVTM and CDR2 is ANQGSEA. Trimming stripped 0 bases from V and 4 bases from J, with 5 bases between. This clonotype was recorded many times. Its target is unknown. Whole-study findings and limits: There was a TCR beta motif, made of fewer than 10 highly homologous variants, that appeared characteristic of ankylosing spondylitis blood.

TCRdb itself ran the 5' RACE reads through MiXCR, one entry per CDR3 protein. The profile covers some 840,000 distinct CDR3 sequences, with 10% to 15% appearing a single time and approximately 0.51% taken by the ten largest. Specimen: blood, either unsorted or a sorted T cell fraction (not recorded which). The chain uses TRBV29-1 and TRBJ2-3, with D unresolved. This TCR was sampled from a male donor with ankylosing spondylitis. DNA of the CDR3: TGCAGCGTTGAAGATGGGCCAGATACGCAGTATTTT. It is translated as CSVEDGPDTQYF.